The rows below give T cell receptor beta chains drawn from one sample of a study of cytomegalovirus exposure and HLA in healthy donors. Clones were sequenced by immunoSEQ multiplex PCR, and TCRdb holds only the in-frame ones, with some missing. The sample includes about 110,000 clones, 70% to 85% of them seen just once. Sequencing was performed on PBMCs. The receptors derive from a man aged 25-40 years in good health and CMV-seropositive. Each CDR3 is given with its conserved first and last residue. D genes are given only for firm matches. Clone size, where shown, is once, few, many, or a class for clones that have expanded.

-	TRBV19	TRBJ2-1	-	CASSGNRGGYNEQFF	TGTGCCAGTAGTGGGAACAGGGGGGGGTACAATGAGCAGTTCTTC
TRBD2	TRBV19	TRBJ2-2	few	CASTAGLAGGRLGTGELFF	TGTGCCAGTACGGCGGGACTAGCGGGGGGGCGGCTCGGCACCGGGGAGCTGTTTTTT
-	TRBV6-1	TRBJ2-6	-	CAGSTGTSGANVLTF	TGTGCCGGCAGTACAGGGACCTCTGGGGCCAACGTCCTGACTTTC
-	TRBV10-2	TRBJ2-1	few	CATRGSTYNEQFF	TGCGCCACCAGAGGGAGCACCTACAATGAGCAGTTCTTC
-	TRBV6-1	TRBJ2-5	once	CASSEVGVETQYF	TGTGCCAGCAGTGAAGTCGGTGTGGAGACCCAGTACTTC
-	TRBV7-3	TRBJ2-2	-	CASSVQGTGTGELFF	TGTGCCAGCAGCGTCCAGGGGACGGGGACCGGGGAGCTGTTTTTT
TRBD1	TRBV6-5	TRBJ1-2	-	CASSQGGGYTF	TGTGCCAGCAGCCAGGGGGGAGGCTACACCTTC
TRBD1	TRBV5-8	TRBJ1-1	-	CASSPTGFGSWAEAFF	TGTGCCAGCAGCCCGACAGGGTTTGGGAGTTGGGCTGAAGCTTTCTTT
TRBD2	TRBV7-7	TRBJ2-2	once	CASSLYLGGENTGELFF	TGTGCTAGCAGCTTATATCTCGGGGGGGAGAACACCGGGGAGCTGTTTTTT
TRBD1	TRBV7-9	TRBJ2-6	-	CASSPGGSGANVLTF	TGTGCCAGCAGCCCAGGGGGCTCTGGGGCCAACGTCCTGACTTTC
-	TRBV6-6	TRBJ1-5	few	CASSYDIQQPQHF	TGTGCCAGCAGTTACGATATTCAGCAGCCCCAGCATTTT
-	TRBV7-9	TRBJ2-1	few	CASSTGRYNEQFF	TGTGCCAGCAGCACAGGCCGGTACAATGAGCAGTTCTTC
-	TRBV4-3	TRBJ1-1	-	CASSQDPGIGTEAFF	TGCGCCAGCAGCCAAGATCCAGGGATAGGCACTGAAGCTTTCTTT
TRBD1	TRBV5-6	TRBJ1-1	-	CASSSADRGPALIRF	TGTGCCAGCAGCTCAGCGGACAGGGGGCCGGCACTGATCCGGTTT
-	TRBV7-3	TRBJ2-1	-	CASSQRGGPYNEQFF	TGTGCCAGCAGCCAGCGAGGGGGACCCTACAATGAGCAGTTCTTC
-	TRBV6-6	TRBJ2-7	-	CASIDPGAYEQYF	TGTGCCAGCATCGACCCGGGGGCCTACGAGCAGTACTTC
-	TRBV18	TRBJ2-5	-	CASSPPRTTVQETQYF	TGTGCCAGCTCACCACCGCGGACTACCGTCCAAGAGACCCAGTACTTC
-	TRBV7-3	TRBJ2-3	-	CASSLFPGITDTQYF	TGTGCCAGCAGCTTATTCCCAGGGATCACAGATACGCAGTATTTT
-	TRBV19	TRBJ1-5	-	CANGRGTQPQHF	TGTGCCAATGGCAGGGGCACTCAGCCCCAGCATTTT
TRBD2	TRBV5-5	TRBJ2-7	-	CASSLSLAGGSEQYF	TGTGCCAGCAGCTTGTCACTAGCGGGGGGAAGCGAGCAGTATTTC
-	TRBV13	TRBJ1-1	-	CASSVRDTNTEAFF	TGTGCCAGCAGCGTTCGGGACACCAACACTGAAGCTTTCTTT
-	TRBV7-3	TRBJ1-1	-	CASSLGGVNTEAFF	TGTGCCAGCAGCTTGGGGGGAGTGAACACTGAAGCTTTCTTT
TRBD1	TRBV6-1	TRBJ1-6	few	CASSWDSISNSPLHF	TGTGCCAGCAGTTGGGACAGTATTAGCAATTCACCCCTCCACTTT
TRBD1	TRBV5-1	TRBJ1-1	-	CASSLTGDKNMNTEAFF	TGCGCCAGCAGCTTGACAGGGGACAAAAACATGAACACTGAAGCTTTCTTT
-	TRBV7-2	TRBJ1-2	once	CASSLESGDYAYTF	TGTGCCAGCAGCTTAGAGTCAGGGGACTATGCCTACACCTTC
-	TRBV4-1	TRBJ1-5	-	CASSQGPFRRQTEEPQHF	TGCGCCAGCAGCCAAGGACCCTTTAGGAGGCAGACGGAAGAGCCCCAGCATTTT